These 20 T cell receptor beta chains share one sample of origin, sequenced in a study of blood T cells in healthy people across ages. A second PCR, run for about 7 to 11 cycles, used a sample-barcoded 5' primer plus a J-beta primer mix. TCRdb independently ran MiXCR on the 5' RACE reads; one entry per CDR3 protein. This table holds some 1,800,000 distinct CDR3 sequences, 30% to 40% found once. Specimen: blood. The source of these receptors is a human donor in good health.

The chain combines TRBV7-2 with TRBJ2-5, with TRBD2 matching 8 bases. CDR3 length: 16 residues. Germline values: CDR1 SGHTA, CDR2 FQGNSA. Trimming removed 5 bases from V and 4 bases from J; junction bases left unmatched: 12. Here the CDR3 DNA reads TGTGCCAGCAGCCGGCCCCCCCGAAGCGGGGGAGAGACCCAGTACTTC. Translation gives CASSRPPRSGGETQYF.

The chain uses TRBV28 and TRBJ1-2, with D unresolved. Trimming took 6 bases from V and 4 from J, leaving 15 bases between them. The CDR3 covers 14 residues. Germline CDR1 reads MDHEN; CDR2 reads SYDVKM. The CDR3 spells CASREQRVAYGYTF. CDR3 nucleotide sequence: TGTGCCAGCAGGGAACAAAGGGTAGCCTATGGCTACACCTTC.

V gene TRBV29-1 combines with J gene TRBJ1-1; 7 bases match TRBD1. J lost 1 base, V lost 5 bases, and 10 bases had no gene match. Per germline, CDR1 SQVTM and CDR2 ANQGSEA. The CDR3 loop spans 15 amino acids. CDR3 coding DNA: TGCAGCGTTCTAAGACAGGGTGTGGGGAACACTGAAGCTTTCTTT. Protein: CSVLRQGVGNTEAFF.

This clonotype has just one count. V gene TRBV7-2 combines with J gene TRBJ1-1; maybe TRBD1 (5 bases). Germline loops: CDR1 SGHTA, CDR2 FQGNSA. CDR3 length: 14 residues. The ends were cut back, 5 bases at V and 3 bases at J, with 13 bases in the middle. The DNA of the CDR3 is TGTGCCAGCAGCGGACAATGGGGGGACACTGAAGCTTTCTTT. It yields the protein CASSGQWGDTEAFF.

This clonotype was detected ten times or more. The gene calls are TRBV6-5 and TRBJ2-1; D is possibly TRBD1 or TRBD2 (5 bases each). Trimming cost V 2 bases and J 0 bases, with 8 bases left between them. Germline V CDR1 and CDR2: MNHEY, SVGAGI. This CDR3 is built from 15 residues. CDR3: CASSYGTDSYNEQFF. The CDR3 region has the DNA TGTGCCAGCAGTTACGGGACGGACTCCTACAATGAGCAGTTCTTC.

The chain carries TRBV15 and TRBJ1-3; D may be TRBD1 (5 bases). Trimming took off 5 bases at V and 0 bases at J, with 8 bases between the two ends. The CDR3 spans 14 residues. Germline-derived CDR1 and CDR2 are LNHNV and YYDKDF (reference sequence). The DNA of the CDR3 is TGTGCCACCAGCGGGACTCTCTCTGGAAACACCATATATTTT. This translates into CATSGTLSGNTIYF. The complete variable domain, with remaining parts taken from reference TRBV15 and TRBJ1-3, reads DAMVIQNPRYQVTQFGKPVTLSCSQTLNHNVMYWYQQKSSQAPKLLFHYYDKDFNNEADTPDNFQSRRPNTSFCFLDIRSPGLGDTAMYLCATSGTLSGNTIYFGEGSWLTVV.

This clonotype was observed a handful of times. This chain connects TRBV6-2 or TRBV6-3 to TRBJ1-2; 7 positions match TRBD1. Per the germline V gene, CDR1 is MNHEY and CDR2 is SVGEGT. The CDR3 contains 15 residues. J lost 0 bases, V lost 5 bases, and 6 bases had no gene match. The chain's CDR3 is CASSRDRESNYGYTF. The DNA of the CDR3 is TGTGCCAGCAGTCGCGACAGGGAATCTAACTATGGCTACACCTTC.

This clonotype was observed a handful of times. The chain employs TRBV27 and TRBJ2-5; either TRBD1 or TRBD2 may supply D (6 bases each). Trimming removed 4 bases at V and 5 bases at J, with 14 bases between. Germline CDR1 MNHEY, CDR2 SMNVEV (reference sequence). The CDR3 length is 14 residues. The CDR3 coding sequence is TGTGCCAGCAGTTCGGGGACACGGGGGGAGACCCAGTACTTC. This codes for CASSSGTRGETQYF.

This rearrangement joins TRBV3-1 to TRBJ2-4, with D perhaps matching TRBD2 (6 bases). CDR1 and CDR2 (germline): LGHDT, YNNKEL (reference sequence). The CDR3 consists of 15 residues. Deletions cut 0 bases from V and 6 bases from J, with 12 bases between. CDR3 loop: CASSQDRAGLNIQYF. The CDR3 DNA is TGTGCCAGCAGCCAAGATCGGGCGGGACTAAACATTCAGTACTTC.

The chain is built from TRBV5-1 and TRBJ2-7; the match to TRBD1 covers 7 bases. V gave up 2 bases and J gave up 4 bases; unmatched junction bases: 6. CDR1 and CDR2 (germline): SGHRS, YFSETQ. This CDR3 has 14 amino acids. Here the CDR3 DNA reads TGCGCCAGCAGCTTACTCGGGACAGATTACGAGCAGTACTTC. This codes for CASSLLGTDYEQYF.

The gene calls are TRBV28 and TRBJ1-5; possibly TRBD1 for D (5 bases). The ends were cut back, 7 bases at V and 4 bases at J, with 14 bases in the middle. This CDR3 has 14 residues. Looked up from germline, CDR1 is MDHEN and CDR2 is SYDVKM. This CDR3 reads CASTREGMNQPQHF. CDR3 coding DNA: TGTGCCAGCACCCGGGAGGGGATGAATCAGCCCCAGCATTTT.

On this clonotype itself: The junction and the germline gene differ at one end; a read error may be behind it. The rearrangement uses TRBV6-6 and TRBJ2-4; D remains ambiguous. TRBJ2-7 explains the end of the DNA better; the J call may be wrong. The CDR3 has 15 amino acids. Germline V gene sequence: CDR1 MNHNY, CDR2 SVGAGI (reference sequence). The CDR3 DNA reads as TGCGCCAGCAGTTACGCGGCTTTTGGGTCCTACGAGCAGTACTTC. Its translation: CASSYAAFGSYEQYF.

The chain carries TRBV3-1 and TRBJ2-5; 9 bases are a match to TRBD1. The V segment lost 4 bases and the J segment 1 base; nucleotides outside the gene matches: 4. This CDR3 has 15 amino acids. Germline CDR1 and CDR2: LGHDT and YNNKEL (reference sequence). CDR3 coding DNA: TGTGCCAGCAGCCTATGGGACAGGGCCCAAGAGACCCAGTACTTC. Encoded protein: CASSLWDRAQETQYF.

The gene calls are TRBV27 and TRBJ2-1; D possibly corresponds to TRBD2 (6 bases). Per the germline V gene, CDR1 is MNHEY and CDR2 is SMNVEV (reference sequence). The length of the CDR3 is 16 residues. V shed 4 bases and J shed 5 bases, with 18 bases lying between them. The CDR3, as DNA: TGTGCCAGCAGTTACTCGCAGGTGGGGGGAAACAATGAGCAGTTCTTC. It is translated as CASSYSQVGGNNEQFF.

This clonotype has a count of ten or more. V usage is TRBV5-1 and J usage is TRBJ1-3, with D maybe TRBD1 (6 bases). The V end lost 4 bases, the J end lost 3 bases, and 14 bases lay between the germline ends. This CDR3 region has 15 residues. Germline-derived CDR1 and CDR2 are SGHRS and YFSETQ. The CDR3 bases are TGCGCCAGCAGCCAGGGGAATAGGCGTGGAAACACCATATATTTT. Protein sequence: CASSQGNRRGNTIYF.

This chain links TRBV18 with TRBJ2-5; tentative D call: TRBD1 (5 bases). The CDR3 spans 15 residues. The germline CDR1 and CDR2 sequences are KGHSH and LQKENI. Trimming pared 5 bases from V and 1 base from J, leaving 14 bases between. DNA for the CDR3: TGTGCCAGCTCAGTCCAGGGCCAGCTCCAAGAGACCCAGTACTTC. It encodes CASSVQGQLQETQYF.

This clonotype came up once. J is TRBJ2-7 and V is TRBV12-3 or TRBV12-4; 15 nucleotides match TRBD2. This CDR3 is built from 17 residues. With 2 bases clipped from V and 5 bases from J, the junction kept 7 bases outside the gene matches. CDR3 in DNA: TGTGCCAGCAGTTTATGGACTAGCGGGGGGGTATCGGACGAGCAGTACTTC. Translating it yields CASSLWTSGGVSDEQYF.

The CDR3 DNA reads as TGTGCCAGCAGCTTATATCGAGGGGAGGACGGGGAGCTGTTTTTT. It codes for CASSLYRGEDGELFF. The chain has TRBV7-9 and TRBJ2-2; tentative D call: TRBD2 (6 bases). The length of the CDR3 is 15 residues. V was cut by 2 bases and J by 7 bases, with 14 bases left in between. Per germline, CDR1 SEHNR and CDR2 FQNEAQ (reference sequence).

This sequence joins TRBV6-2 or TRBV6-3 and TRBJ1-1; no definite D call. V lost 6 bases and J lost 3, with 11 bases in between. CDR3 size: 13 residues. Looked up from germline, CDR1 is MNHEY and CDR2 is SVGEGT. CDR3 sequence: CASRMGSYTEAFF. The CDR3 nucleotides read TGTGCCAGCAGAATGGGCAGTTACACTGAAGCTTTCTTT.

In this sample, this clonotype turned up a few times. The chain couples TRBV29-1 to TRBJ2-7; D gene unclear. Trimming took 0 bases from V and 0 from J, leaving 9 bases between them. The CDR3 runs to 14 residues. Germline loops: CDR1 SQVTM, CDR2 ANQGSEA. The CDR3 is CSVEEDNISYEQYF. The CDR3 bases are TGCAGCGTTGAAGAAGACAATATCTCCTACGAGCAGTACTTC.